These 3 T cell receptor beta chains were sequenced from one sample in a study of shared T cell receptors in the human thymus. The repertoire was sequenced with immunoSEQ multiplex PCR; TCRdb's copy has only in-frame clones and lacks some. The sample contains hundreds of thousands of clones, roughly 86% of which appear only once. These records were also assigned to another study, of human thymus T cells.

The specimen was thymocytes. These receptors were obtained from a boy younger than two with a congenital heart defect.

The CDR3 spells CASSKHRTGDNSPLHF. The CDR3 DNA sequence: TGTGCCAGCAGCAAACACCGGACAGGGGATAATTCACCCCTCCACTTT. This chain joins TRBV21-1 and TRBJ1-6; TRBD1 reflects the table's D call only, with no check against the DNA. TRBV21-1 is a pseudogene locus. The CDR3 covers 16 residues.

This chain links TRBV20-1 with TRBJ1-5; no clear D. Germline CDR1 is DFQATT and CDR2 is SNEGSKA (reference sequence). Trimming pared 5 bases from V and 5 bases from J, leaving 7 bases between. The CDR3 contains 11 residues. CDR3 nucleotides: TGCAGTGCTTTCAAATATCAGCCCCAGCATTTT. Its translation is CSAFKYQPQHF.

The chain couples TRBV4-1 to TRBJ1-2, with D perhaps matching TRBD1 (6 bases). Germline CDR1 MGHRA, CDR2 YSYEKL. With 0 bases removed from V and 1 base from J, the gap between germline ends came to 9 bases. This CDR3 has 15 residues. In nucleotides, the CDR3 is TGCGCCAGCAGCCAAGACTCACAGGGTAACTATGGCTACACCTTC. Translating it yields CASSQDSQGNYGYTF.